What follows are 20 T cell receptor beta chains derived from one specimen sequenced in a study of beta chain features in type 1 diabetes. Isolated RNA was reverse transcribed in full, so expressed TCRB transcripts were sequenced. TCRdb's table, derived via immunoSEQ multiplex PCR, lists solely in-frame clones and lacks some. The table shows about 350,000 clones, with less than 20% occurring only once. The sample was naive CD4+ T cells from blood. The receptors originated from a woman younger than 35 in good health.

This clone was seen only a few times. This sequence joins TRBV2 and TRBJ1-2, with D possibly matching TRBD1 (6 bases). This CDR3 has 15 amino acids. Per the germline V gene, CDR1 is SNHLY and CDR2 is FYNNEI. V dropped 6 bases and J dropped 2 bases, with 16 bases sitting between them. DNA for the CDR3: TGTGCCAGCAGCCCTTGGACAGCCTTCAACTATGGCTACACCTTC. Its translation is CASSPWTAFNYGYTF.

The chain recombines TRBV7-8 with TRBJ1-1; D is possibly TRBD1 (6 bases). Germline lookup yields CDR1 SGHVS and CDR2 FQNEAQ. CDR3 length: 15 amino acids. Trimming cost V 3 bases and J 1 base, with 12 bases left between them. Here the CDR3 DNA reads TGTGCCAGCAGCTTGGACAGTCGTGGGAACACTGAAGCTTTCTTT. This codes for CASSLDSRGNTEAFF.

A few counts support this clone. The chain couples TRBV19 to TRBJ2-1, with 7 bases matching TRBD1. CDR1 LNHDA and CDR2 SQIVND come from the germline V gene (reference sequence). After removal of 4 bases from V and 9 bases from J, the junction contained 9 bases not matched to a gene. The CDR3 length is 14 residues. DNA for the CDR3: TGTGCCAGTAGTACGGTACAGGGGTGGGGTGAGCAGTTCTTC. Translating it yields CASSTVQGWGEQFF.

DNA for the CDR3: TGCGCCAGCAGCCTAAGGGGACAGAACACTGAAGCTTTCTTT. Its translation is CASSLRGQNTEAFF. The V and J genes are TRBV5-1 and TRBJ1-1; TRBD1 might be the D (6 bases). Trimming left V 4 bases short and J 1 base short, with 11 bases between. CDR3 size: 14 residues. CDR1 and CDR2 from the germline V gene are SGHRS and YFSETQ.

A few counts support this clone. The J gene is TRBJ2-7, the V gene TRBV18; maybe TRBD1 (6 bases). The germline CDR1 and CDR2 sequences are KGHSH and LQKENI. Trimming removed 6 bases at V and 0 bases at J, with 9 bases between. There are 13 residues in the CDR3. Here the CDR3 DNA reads TGTGCCAGCTCCCAGGGGAACTCCTACGAGCAGTACTTC. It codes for CASSQGNSYEQYF.

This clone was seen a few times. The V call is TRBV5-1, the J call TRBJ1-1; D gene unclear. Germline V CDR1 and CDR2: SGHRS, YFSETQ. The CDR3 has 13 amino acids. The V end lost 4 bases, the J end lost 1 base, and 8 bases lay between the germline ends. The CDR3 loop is CASSPSGNTEAFF. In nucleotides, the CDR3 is TGCGCCAGCAGCCCTTCAGGGAACACTGAAGCTTTCTTT.

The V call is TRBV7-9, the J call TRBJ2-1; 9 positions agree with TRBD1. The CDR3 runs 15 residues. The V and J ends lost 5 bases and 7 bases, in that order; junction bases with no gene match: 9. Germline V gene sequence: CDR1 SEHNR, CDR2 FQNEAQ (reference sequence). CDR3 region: CASSIQGAFGNEQFF. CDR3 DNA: TGTGCCAGCAGCATACAGGGGGCGTTTGGGAATGAGCAGTTCTTC.

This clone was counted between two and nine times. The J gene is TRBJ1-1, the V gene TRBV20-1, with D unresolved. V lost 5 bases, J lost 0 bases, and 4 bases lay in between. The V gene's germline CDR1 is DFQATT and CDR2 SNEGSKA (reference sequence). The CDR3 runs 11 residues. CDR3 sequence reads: CSAQLNTEAFF. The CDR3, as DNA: TGCAGTGCTCAATTGAACACTGAAGCTTTCTTT.

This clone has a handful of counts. For the CDR3, the DNA is TGCGCCAGCAGCTACGATATGGGGAGGACCGAGCAGTTCTTC. The encoded protein is CASSYDMGRTEQFF. The rearrangement uses TRBV4-1 and TRBJ2-1, with a tentative D call TRBD2 (6 bases). Germline values: CDR1 MGHRA, CDR2 YSYEKL. This CDR3 is 14 amino acids long. Trimming pared 5 bases from V and 10 bases from J, leaving 18 bases between.

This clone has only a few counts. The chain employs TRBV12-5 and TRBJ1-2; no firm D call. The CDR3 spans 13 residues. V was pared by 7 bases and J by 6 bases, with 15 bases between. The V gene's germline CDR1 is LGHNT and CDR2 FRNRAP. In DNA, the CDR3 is TGTGCTAGTGCCCGATTGAGAGTAGATGGCTACACCTTC. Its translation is CASARLRVDGYTF.

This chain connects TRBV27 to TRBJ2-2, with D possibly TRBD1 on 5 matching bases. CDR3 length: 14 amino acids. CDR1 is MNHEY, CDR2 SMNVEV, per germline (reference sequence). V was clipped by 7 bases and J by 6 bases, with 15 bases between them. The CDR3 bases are TGTGCCAGCACTCTTAGAAGGGGCGCCGGGGAGCTGTTTTTT. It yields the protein CASTLRRGAGELFF.

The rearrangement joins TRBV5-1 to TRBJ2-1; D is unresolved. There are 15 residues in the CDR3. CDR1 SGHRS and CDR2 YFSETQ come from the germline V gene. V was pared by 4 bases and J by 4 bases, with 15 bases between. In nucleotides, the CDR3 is TGCGCCAGCAGCCTCGAGCTAATACTTTACAATGAGCAGTTCTTC. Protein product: CASSLELILYNEQFF.

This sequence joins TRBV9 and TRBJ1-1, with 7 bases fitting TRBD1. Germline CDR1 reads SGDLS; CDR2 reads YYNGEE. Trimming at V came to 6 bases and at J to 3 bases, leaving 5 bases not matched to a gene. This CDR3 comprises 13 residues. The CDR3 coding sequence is TGTGCCAGCATCCCCGACAGGGACACTGAAGCTTTCTTT. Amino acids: CASIPDRDTEAFF. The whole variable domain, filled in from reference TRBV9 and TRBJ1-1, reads DSGVTQTPKHLITATGQRVTLRCSPRSGDLSVYWYQQSLDQGLQFLIQYYNGEERAKGNILERFSAQQFPDLHSELNLSSLELGDSALYFCASIPDRDTEAFFGQGTRLTVV.

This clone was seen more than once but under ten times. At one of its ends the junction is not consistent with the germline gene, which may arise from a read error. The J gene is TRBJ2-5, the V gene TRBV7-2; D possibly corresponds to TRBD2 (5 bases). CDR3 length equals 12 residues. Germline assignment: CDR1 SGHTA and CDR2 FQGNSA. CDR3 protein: CASSFQIGVPDF. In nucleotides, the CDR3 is TGTGCCAGCAGCTTCCAGATCGGGGTGCCGGACTTC.

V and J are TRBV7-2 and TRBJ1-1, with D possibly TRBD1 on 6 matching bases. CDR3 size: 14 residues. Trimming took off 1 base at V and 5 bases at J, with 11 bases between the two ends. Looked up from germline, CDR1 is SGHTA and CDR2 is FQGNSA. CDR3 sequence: CASSLDRAGTEAFF. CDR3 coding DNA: TGTGCCAGCAGCTTAGACAGGGCTGGGACTGAAGCTTTCTTT.

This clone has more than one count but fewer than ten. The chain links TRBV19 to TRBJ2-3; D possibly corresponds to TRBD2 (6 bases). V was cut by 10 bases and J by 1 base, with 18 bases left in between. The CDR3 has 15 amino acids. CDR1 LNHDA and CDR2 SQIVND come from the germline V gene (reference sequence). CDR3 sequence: CATFGGARGTDTQYF. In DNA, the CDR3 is TGTGCCACCTTCGGGGGAGCGCGGGGCACAGATACGCAGTATTTT.

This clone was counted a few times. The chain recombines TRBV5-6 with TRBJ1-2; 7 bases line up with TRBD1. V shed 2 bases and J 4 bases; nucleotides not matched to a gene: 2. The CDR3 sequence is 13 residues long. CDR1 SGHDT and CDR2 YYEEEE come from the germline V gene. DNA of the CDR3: TGTGCCAGCAGCTTAGACAGGGCCTATGGCTACACCTTC. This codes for CASSLDRAYGYTF.

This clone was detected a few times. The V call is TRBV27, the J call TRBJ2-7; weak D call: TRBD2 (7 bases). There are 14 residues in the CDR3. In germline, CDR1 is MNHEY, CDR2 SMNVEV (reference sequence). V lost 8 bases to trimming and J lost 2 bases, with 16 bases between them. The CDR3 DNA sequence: TGTGCCAGCGCGGGCAGAGGGGGGGCCTACGAGCAGTACTTC. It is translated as CASAGRGGAYEQYF.

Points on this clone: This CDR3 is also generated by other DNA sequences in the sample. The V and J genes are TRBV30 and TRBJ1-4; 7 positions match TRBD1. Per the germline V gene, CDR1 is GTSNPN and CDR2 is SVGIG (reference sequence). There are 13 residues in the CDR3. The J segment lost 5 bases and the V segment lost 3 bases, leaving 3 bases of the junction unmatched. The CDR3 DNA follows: TGTGCCTGGAGCGGGACAGCGAATGAAAAACTGTTTTTT. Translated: CAWSGTANEKLFF.

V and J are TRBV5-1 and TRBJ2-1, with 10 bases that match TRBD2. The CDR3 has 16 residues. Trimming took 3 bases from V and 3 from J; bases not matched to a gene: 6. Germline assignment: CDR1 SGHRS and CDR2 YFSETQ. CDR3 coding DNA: TGCGCCAGCAGCTCCCTAGCGGGAGAGGGCTACAATGAGCAGTTCTTC. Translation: CASSSLAGEGYNEQFF.